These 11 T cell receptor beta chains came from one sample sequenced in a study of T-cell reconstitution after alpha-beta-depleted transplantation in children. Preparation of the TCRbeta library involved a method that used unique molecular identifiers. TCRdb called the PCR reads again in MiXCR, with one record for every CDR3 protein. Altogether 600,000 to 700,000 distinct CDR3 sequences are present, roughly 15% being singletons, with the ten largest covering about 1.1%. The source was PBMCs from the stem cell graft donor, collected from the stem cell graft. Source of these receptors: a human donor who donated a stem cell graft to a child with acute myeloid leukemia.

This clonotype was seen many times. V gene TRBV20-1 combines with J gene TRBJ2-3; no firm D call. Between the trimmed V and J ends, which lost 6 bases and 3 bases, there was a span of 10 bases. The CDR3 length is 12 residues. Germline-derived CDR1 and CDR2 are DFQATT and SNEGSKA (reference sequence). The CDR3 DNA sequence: TGCAGTGCCCTTCCAGTTACAGATACGCAGTATTTT. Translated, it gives CSALPVTDTQYF.

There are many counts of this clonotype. Here the CDR3 DNA reads TGTGCCAGCAGCTTGGCGGGGGGCGGACTAGTCTCCGATGAGCAGTTCTTC. The encoded protein is CASSLAGGGLVSDEQFF. The rearrangement joins TRBV5-6 to TRBJ2-1, with D possibly matching TRBD2 (7 bases). V was shortened by 0 bases and J by 8 bases, with 21 bases between the two germline ends. This CDR3 has 17 amino acids. CDR1 is SGHDT, CDR2 YYEEEE, per germline.

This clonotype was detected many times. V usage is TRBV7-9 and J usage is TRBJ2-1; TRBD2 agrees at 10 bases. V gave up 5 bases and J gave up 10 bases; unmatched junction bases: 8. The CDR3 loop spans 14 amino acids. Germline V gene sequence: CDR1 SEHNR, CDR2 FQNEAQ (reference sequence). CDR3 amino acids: CASSKGGLADEQFF. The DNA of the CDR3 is TGTGCCAGCAGCAAAGGTGGACTAGCGGACGAGCAGTTCTTC.

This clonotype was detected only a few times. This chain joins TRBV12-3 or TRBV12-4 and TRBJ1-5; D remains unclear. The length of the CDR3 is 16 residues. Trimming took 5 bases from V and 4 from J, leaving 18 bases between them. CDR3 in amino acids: CASSIGRATPNQPQHF. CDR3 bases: TGTGCCAGCAGTATCGGACGAGCAACACCTAATCAGCCCCAGCATTTT.

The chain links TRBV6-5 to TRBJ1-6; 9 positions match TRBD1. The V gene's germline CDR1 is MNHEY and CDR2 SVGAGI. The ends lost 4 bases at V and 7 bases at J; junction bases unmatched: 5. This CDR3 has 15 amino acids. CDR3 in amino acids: CASSLTGTGNSPLHF. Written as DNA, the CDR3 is TGTGCCAGCAGTTTGACCGGGACAGGGAATTCACCCCTCCACTTT.

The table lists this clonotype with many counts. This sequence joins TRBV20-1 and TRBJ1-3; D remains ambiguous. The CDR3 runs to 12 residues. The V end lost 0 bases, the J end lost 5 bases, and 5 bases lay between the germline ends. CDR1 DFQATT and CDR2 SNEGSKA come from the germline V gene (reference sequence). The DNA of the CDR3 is TGCAGTGCTAGAGAGGCGCGAAACACCATATATTTT. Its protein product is CSAREARNTIYF.

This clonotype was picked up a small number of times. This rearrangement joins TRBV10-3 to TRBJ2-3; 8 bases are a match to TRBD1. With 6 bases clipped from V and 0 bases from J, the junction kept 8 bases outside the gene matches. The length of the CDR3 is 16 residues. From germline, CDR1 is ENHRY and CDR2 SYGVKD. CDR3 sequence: CAISRGQGGSTDTQYF. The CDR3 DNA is TGTGCCATCAGCCGCGGACAGGGTGGGAGCACAGATACGCAGTATTTT.

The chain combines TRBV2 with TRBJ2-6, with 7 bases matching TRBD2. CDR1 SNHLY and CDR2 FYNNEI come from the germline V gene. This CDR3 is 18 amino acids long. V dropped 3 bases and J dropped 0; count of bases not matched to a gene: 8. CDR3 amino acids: CASSERGRVSSGANVLTF. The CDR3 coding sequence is TGTGCCAGCAGTGAGCGGGGGAGGGTCAGCTCTGGGGCCAACGTCCTGACTTTC. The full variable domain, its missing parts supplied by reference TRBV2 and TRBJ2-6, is EPEVTQTPSHQVTQMGQEVILRCVPISNHLYFYWYRQILGQKVEFLVSFYNNEISEKSEIFDDQFSVERPDGSNFTLKIRSTKLEDSAMYFCASSERGRVSSGANVLTFGAGSRLTVL.

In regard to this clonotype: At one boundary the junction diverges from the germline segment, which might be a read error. CDR3 loop: CAISYRGGLNTGELFF. CDR3 in DNA: TGTGCCATCAGTTACCGGGGGGGCCTGAACACCGGGGAGCTGTTTTTT. The rearrangement links TRBV12-3 or TRBV12-4 to TRBJ2-2; TRBD2 agrees at 8 bases. The CDR3 extends over 16 amino acids.

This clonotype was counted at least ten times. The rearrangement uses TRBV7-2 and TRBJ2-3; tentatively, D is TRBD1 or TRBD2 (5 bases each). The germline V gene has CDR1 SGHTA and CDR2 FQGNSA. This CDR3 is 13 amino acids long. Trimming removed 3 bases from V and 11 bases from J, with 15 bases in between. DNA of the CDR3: TGTGCCAGCAGCTTGGGGACGCACCCTGGGCAGTATTTT. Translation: CASSLGTHPGQYF.

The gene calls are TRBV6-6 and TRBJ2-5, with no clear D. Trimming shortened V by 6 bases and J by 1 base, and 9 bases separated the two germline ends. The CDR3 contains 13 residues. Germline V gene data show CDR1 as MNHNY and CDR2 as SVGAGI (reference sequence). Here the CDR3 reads CASSPTLQETQYF. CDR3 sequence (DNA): TGTGCCAGCAGCCCGACCCTCCAAGAGACCCAGTACTTC.